These 30 T cell receptor beta chains were sequenced from one sample in a study of response to subunit inactivated influenza vaccine. In TCRdb, the RT-PCR reads were re-called with MiXCR into one record per CDR3 protein. Among more than 150,000 distinct CDR3 sequences, around a tenth were seen once, and the ten largest hold roughly 10%. This material consisted of non-naive T cells sorted from PBMCs, taken on the day of vaccination. Receptors originate from a man in his fifties or sixties who received an inactivated influenza vaccine.

This clonotype was picked up a small number of times. The chain joins TRBV7-9 to TRBJ1-2; 9 bases agree with TRBD1. CDR3 size: 15 residues. Looked up from germline, CDR1 is SEHNR and CDR2 is FQNEAQ (reference sequence). V was clipped by 5 bases and J by 4 bases; unmatched bases: 8. The CDR3 region is CASSSRDRVPYGYTF. The CDR3 DNA is TGTGCCAGCAGCAGCCGGGACAGGGTTCCCTATGGCTACACCTTC.

At least ten counts were recorded for this clonotype. The chain couples TRBV28 to TRBJ2-2; TRBD2 might be the D (5 bases). The germline V gene encodes CDR1 MDHEN and CDR2 SYDVKM. This CDR3 contains 15 residues. Between the trimmed V and J ends, which lost 3 bases and 4 bases, there was a span of 12 bases. Here the CDR3 DNA reads TGTGCCAGCAGTTTGAATACCGGGGTCACCGGGGAGCTGTTTTTT. Its translation is CASSLNTGVTGELFF.

This clonotype came up a few times. This rearrangement joins TRBV28 to TRBJ1-6; no reliable D call. V lost 3 bases and J lost 4, with 4 bases in between. The CDR3 has 13 residues. Germline assignment: CDR1 MDHEN and CDR2 SYDVKM. CDR3 region: CASSFEYNSPLHF. CDR3 DNA: TGTGCCAGCAGTTTTGAGTATAATTCACCCCTCCACTTT. The complete variable domain, with remaining parts taken from reference TRBV28 and TRBJ1-6, reads DVKVTQSSRYLVKRTGEKVFLECVQDMDHENMFWYRQDPGLGLRLIYFSYDVKMKEKGDIPEGYSVSREKKERFSLILESASTNQTSMYLCASSFEYNSPLHFGNGTRLTVT.

A few counts support this clonotype. V gene TRBV3-1 combines with J gene TRBJ2-3, with TRBD2 matching 7 bases. Germline values: CDR1 LGHDT, CDR2 YNNKEL (reference sequence). The CDR3 is 15 amino acids. The V segment lost 4 bases and the J segment 1 base; nucleotides outside the gene matches: 5. The CDR3 nucleotides are TGTGCCAGCAGCCCCCGGCTAGCGGGCACAGATACGCAGTATTTT. Translation: CASSPRLAGTDTQYF.

This clonotype was observed a few times. The chain has TRBV2 and TRBJ2-3, with D unclear. V was clipped by 3 bases and J by 0 bases, with 10 bases between them. Per germline, CDR1 SNHLY and CDR2 FYNNEI. There are 15 residues in the CDR3. The CDR3 spells CASSDSGYSTDTQYF. Here the CDR3 DNA reads TGTGCCAGCAGTGATAGTGGGTACAGCACAGATACGCAGTATTTT.

In this sample, this clonotype turned up many times. The chain couples TRBV7-9 to TRBJ1-5; the D gene is possibly TRBD1 (6 bases). In germline, CDR1 is SEHNR, CDR2 FQNEAQ (reference sequence). The CDR3 contains 14 residues. The V gene lost 5 bases and the J gene lost 0 bases, with 8 bases spanning the gap. CDR3 DNA sequence: TGTGCCAGCAGCCAGGACAGTAGCAATCAGCCCCAGCATTTT. Amino acids: CASSQDSSNQPQHF.

This clonotype was seen only a few times. The chain couples TRBV6-4 to TRBJ1-5; D is unresolved. This CDR3 is built from 15 residues. The V gene's germline CDR1 is MRHNA and CDR2 SNTAGT. V was shortened by 6 bases and J by 0 bases, with 12 bases between the two germline ends. The CDR3 is CASRDTYNSNQPQHF. For the CDR3, the DNA is TGTGCCAGCAGAGACACTTACAATAGCAATCAGCCCCAGCATTTT.

The chain joins TRBV20-1 to TRBJ2-3; 13 nucleotides agree with TRBD2. V dropped 6 bases and J dropped 1; count of bases not matched to a gene: 7. Germline CDR1 reads DFQATT; CDR2 reads SNEGSKA (reference sequence). CDR3 size: 16 residues. The CDR3 is CSASRTSGGRTDTQYF. The CDR3 DNA reads as TGCAGTGCCTCCCGGACTAGCGGGGGCCGCACAGATACGCAGTATTTT.

The J gene is TRBJ2-7, the V gene TRBV20-1; 9 bases are shared with TRBD1. This CDR3 is 14 amino acids long. CDR1 and CDR2 from the germline V gene are DFQATT and SNEGSKA (reference sequence). V shed 3 bases and J 7 bases; nucleotides not matched to a gene: 10. Written as DNA, the CDR3 is TGCAGTGCTAGCGATGACAGGGGGGGTAGGGAGCAGTACTTC. This gives the protein CSASDDRGGREQYF.

The J gene is TRBJ2-1, the V gene TRBV6-5; TRBD2 matches at 11 bases. CDR3 size: 15 residues. CDR1 is MNHEY, CDR2 SVGAGI, per germline. Trimming took 0 bases from V and 9 from J; bases not matched to a gene: 4. DNA of the CDR3: TGTGCCAGCAGTTACTCAACTAGCGGGAGTCTTGAGCAGTTCTTC. Protein sequence: CASSYSTSGSLEQFF.

This clonotype was recorded at least ten times. The J gene is TRBJ1-6, the V gene TRBV7-9, with 11 bases fitting TRBD1. V was pared by 4 bases and J by 2 bases, with 4 bases of the junction left unmatched. The CDR3 extends over 17 amino acids. In germline, CDR1 is SEHNR, CDR2 FQNEAQ (reference sequence). The CDR3 coding sequence is TGTGCCAGCAGCTCGGGACAGGGGGGTGCCTATAATTCACCCCTCCACTTT. This gives the protein CASSSGQGGAYNSPLHF.

The chain carries TRBV2 and TRBJ2-5, with 11 bases fitting TRBD2. Germline V CDR1 and CDR2: SNHLY, FYNNEI. The CDR3 is made up of 15 amino acids. Unmatched junction bases numbered 7, after V lost 6 bases and J lost 4 bases. The CDR3 coding sequence is TGTGCCAGCAGCAAACAACTAGCGGGGGTAGAGACCCAGTACTTC. Translated: CASSKQLAGVETQYF.

To note about this clonotype: Being one base from a much bigger clone, this may be a read error. The chain couples TRBV5-5 to TRBJ2-7, with no clear D. Looked up from germline, CDR1 is SGHKS and CDR2 is YYEKEE (reference sequence). The CDR3 loop spans 13 amino acids. The CDR3 spells CAISLVGINEQYF. For the CDR3, the DNA is TGTGCCATCAGCTTGGTTGGGATCAACGAGCAGTACTTC.

V gene TRBV5-1 combines with J gene TRBJ2-5; D remains ambiguous. The CDR3 consists of 14 residues. Per germline, CDR1 SGHRS and CDR2 YFSETQ. V lost 0 bases and J lost 1, with 7 bases in between. The DNA for the CDR3 is TGCGCCAGCAGCTTGGCTTCCTCCCAAGAGACCCAGTACTTC. Its translation is CASSLASSQETQYF.

The sample holds a few counts of this clonotype. This chain links TRBV7-2 with TRBJ2-3; the match to TRBD2 covers 11 bases. The CDR3 is 18 amino acids. CDR1 is SGHTA and CDR2 is FQGNSA in the germline V gene. V lost 0 bases and J lost 0; bases outside the gene matches: 5. CDR3 in amino acids: CASSLAPSGGLSTDTQYF. Here the CDR3 DNA reads TGTGCCAGCAGCTTAGCGCCTAGCGGGGGGTTGAGCACAGATACGCAGTATTTT.

The chain carries TRBV9 and TRBJ2-4; 10 bases fit TRBD1. Trimming at V came to 4 bases and at J to 7 bases, leaving 8 bases not matched to a gene. CDR1 is SGDLS, CDR2 YYNGEE, per germline. This CDR3 is 15 amino acids long. This CDR3 is CASSPRQGAGNIQYF. The CDR3 DNA reads as TGTGCCAGCAGCCCTAGACAGGGGGCTGGGAACATTCAGTACTTC.

A word on this clonotype: One end of the junction varies from germline; a read error may be responsible. The V call is TRBV5-3, the J call TRBJ1-3; unclear D gene. TRBV5-3 is annotated as an ORF whose role is uncertain. This CDR3 comprises 17 residues. In nucleotides, the CDR3 is TGTGCCAGGAGCTTACCCCGGTCAGCGAGTTCTGGAAACACCATATATTTT. It yields the protein CARSLPRSASSGNTIYF.

There are a few counts of this clonotype. The chain is built from TRBV5-6 and TRBJ2-7; tentatively, D is TRBD1 (5 bases). V lost 3 bases and J 2 bases, leaving 15 bases between the germline ends. The CDR3 has 15 amino acids. In germline, CDR1 is SGHDT, CDR2 YYEEEE. DNA for the CDR3: TGTGCCAGCAGCTCCGACAGCCGACCTGCCTACGAGCAGTACTTC. Amino acids: CASSSDSRPAYEQYF.

The chain recombines TRBV30 with TRBJ2-1; TRBD2 might be the D (6 bases). V lost 0 bases, J lost 2 bases, and 17 bases lay in between. The CDR3 is made up of 17 amino acids. The germline gives CDR1 GTSNPN, CDR2 SVGIG (reference sequence). The CDR3 DNA reads as TGTGCCTGGAGTGTGTCGTGGTCAGCGGGCCCCTACAATGAGCAGTTCTTC. This codes for CAWSVSWSAGPYNEQFF.

In its sample, this clonotype was seen a few times. The J gene is TRBJ2-5, the V gene TRBV12-3 or TRBV12-4, with a tentative D call TRBD1 (6 bases). V lost 5 bases to trimming and J lost 3 bases, with 16 bases between them. This CDR3 comprises 15 residues. The chain's CDR3 is CASSPGTTKKETQYF. The DNA for the CDR3 is TGTGCCAGCAGTCCGGGGACAACGAAAAAAGAGACCCAGTACTTC.

This clonotype was counted between two and nine times. The V and J genes are TRBV28 and TRBJ2-1; perhaps TRBD2 as D (6 bases). Trimming removed 6 bases from V and 4 bases from J, with 13 bases in between. Germline values: CDR1 MDHEN, CDR2 SYDVKM. The CDR3 covers 14 residues. CDR3 nucleotide sequence: TGTGCCAGCAGCCAGGCGGGGAGTTACAATGAGCAGTTCTTC. The encoded protein is CASSQAGSYNEQFF.

The sample holds many counts of this clonotype. This rearrangement joins TRBV6-1 to TRBJ1-1; 7 bases are shared with TRBD1. Germline CDR1 reads MNHNS; CDR2 reads SASEGT. After removal of 6 bases from V and 0 bases from J, the junction contained 10 bases not matched to a gene. The CDR3 consists of 16 residues. The CDR3 DNA is TGTGCCAGCAGAGCCCGGACAGGCCACATGAACACTGAAGCTTTCTTT. It specifies CASRARTGHMNTEAFF.

This chain links TRBV7-2 with TRBJ1-2; 11 positions match TRBD1. The length of the CDR3 is 15 residues. The V gene's germline CDR1 is SGHTA and CDR2 FQGNSA. After removal of 3 bases from V and 4 bases from J, the junction contained 4 bases not matched to a gene. The CDR3 sequence: CASSLRTGGGYGYTF. The CDR3 DNA follows: TGTGCCAGCAGCTTGCGGACAGGGGGCGGCTATGGCTACACCTTC.

A few counts support this clonotype. In DNA, the CDR3 is TGTGCCAGCAGTGAACCCGGCGGCCGAGATCCTGAGCAGTTCTTC. This codes for CASSEPGGRDPEQFF. The chain combines TRBV2 with TRBJ2-1, with D unclear. The length of the CDR3 is 15 residues. V lost 2 bases to trimming and J lost 9 bases, with 17 bases between them. CDR1 and CDR2 (germline): SNHLY, FYNNEI.

This clonotype was observed many times. The gene calls are TRBV7-9 and TRBJ2-3, with D unresolved. Germline CDR1 SEHNR, CDR2 FQNEAQ (reference sequence). The germline V and J ends were trimmed by 5 bases and 2 bases, with 2 bases remaining between them. This CDR3 comprises 11 residues. As DNA, the CDR3 is TGTGCCAGCAGCCACACAGATACGCAGTATTTT. It encodes CASSHTDTQYF.

This clonotype was seen repeatedly, ten times or more. The chain links TRBV5-1 to TRBJ2-5; a weak D match, TRBD1 (5 bases). The length of the CDR3 is 15 residues. The V and J ends lost 0 bases and 0 bases respectively, with 9 bases between them. Germline V gives CDR1 SGHRS, CDR2 YFSETQ. The CDR3 DNA reads as TGCGCCAGCAGCTTGGGAGCAGGGCACCAAGAGACCCAGTACTTC. This sequence encodes CASSLGAGHQETQYF.

This clonotype was seen only a few times. This chain uses TRBV7-6 with TRBJ2-7, with no clear D. Per germline, CDR1 SGHVS and CDR2 FNYEAQ. V was pared by 1 base and J by 3 bases, with 7 bases between. The CDR3 consists of 13 residues. The CDR3 DNA follows: TGTGCCAGCAGCTTAGAATCGAGCTACGAGCAGTACTTC. Protein product: CASSLESSYEQYF.

Ten or more counts support this clonotype. The CDR3 sequence: CASRVSGGRTEAFF. In DNA form, the CDR3 reads TGTGCCAGCAGAGTCTCGGGGGGGAGGACTGAAGCTTTCTTT. V is TRBV12-3 or TRBV12-4 and J is TRBJ1-1, with TRBD1 as a possible D gene (5 bases). V was pared by 6 bases and J by 5 bases, with 16 bases between. This CDR3 comprises 14 residues.

Only a few counts were recorded for this clonotype. The V gene is TRBV3-1, the J gene TRBJ1-3; D unresolved. Germline V gene lookup returns CDR1 LGHDT and CDR2 YNNKEL (reference sequence). Between the trimmed V and J ends, which lost 1 base and 0 bases, there was a span of 13 bases. The CDR3 runs to 17 residues. The CDR3 is CASSQGVRWSSGNTIYF. The CDR3 DNA follows: TGTGCCAGCAGCCAAGGGGTCAGGTGGTCCTCTGGAAACACCATATATTTT.

The V gene is TRBV14, the J gene TRBJ2-7; 7 bases are shared with TRBD2. V lost 2 bases to trimming and J lost 0 bases; unmatched junction nucleotides: 7. The CDR3 loop spans 16 amino acids. The germline V gene encodes CDR1 SGHDN and CDR2 FVKESK. The CDR3 DNA is TGTGCCAGCAGCCAACGGGACGGGGGGAGCTCCTACGAGCAGTACTTC. Protein: CASSQRDGGSSYEQYF.